The clone carrying this T cell receptor (beta chain) has only a few counts. TCRdb reanalysed the reads using MiXCR and keeps one entry per CDR3 protein. The sample contains about 530,000 distinct CDR3 sequences, about 26% of which appear only once. This specimen comes from a study of T cell repertoires in cytomegalovirus infection. The germline V and J ends were trimmed by 9 bases and 2 bases, with 19 bases remaining between them. There are 15 residues in the CDR3. CDR1 is MNHEY, CDR2 SMNVEV, per germline (reference sequence). This sequence joins TRBV27 and TRBJ1-2; TRBD1 might be the D (6 bases). The sequence derives from a human donor in good health (CMV status not recorded). Some clones in this sample may be carry-over from other donors' samples. Sequencing was done on a sample of PBMCs. Here the CDR3 reads CARHFWGHKNYGYTF. The CDR3 region has the DNA TGTGCCAGACACTTTTGGGGACATAAGAACTATGGCTACACCTTC.